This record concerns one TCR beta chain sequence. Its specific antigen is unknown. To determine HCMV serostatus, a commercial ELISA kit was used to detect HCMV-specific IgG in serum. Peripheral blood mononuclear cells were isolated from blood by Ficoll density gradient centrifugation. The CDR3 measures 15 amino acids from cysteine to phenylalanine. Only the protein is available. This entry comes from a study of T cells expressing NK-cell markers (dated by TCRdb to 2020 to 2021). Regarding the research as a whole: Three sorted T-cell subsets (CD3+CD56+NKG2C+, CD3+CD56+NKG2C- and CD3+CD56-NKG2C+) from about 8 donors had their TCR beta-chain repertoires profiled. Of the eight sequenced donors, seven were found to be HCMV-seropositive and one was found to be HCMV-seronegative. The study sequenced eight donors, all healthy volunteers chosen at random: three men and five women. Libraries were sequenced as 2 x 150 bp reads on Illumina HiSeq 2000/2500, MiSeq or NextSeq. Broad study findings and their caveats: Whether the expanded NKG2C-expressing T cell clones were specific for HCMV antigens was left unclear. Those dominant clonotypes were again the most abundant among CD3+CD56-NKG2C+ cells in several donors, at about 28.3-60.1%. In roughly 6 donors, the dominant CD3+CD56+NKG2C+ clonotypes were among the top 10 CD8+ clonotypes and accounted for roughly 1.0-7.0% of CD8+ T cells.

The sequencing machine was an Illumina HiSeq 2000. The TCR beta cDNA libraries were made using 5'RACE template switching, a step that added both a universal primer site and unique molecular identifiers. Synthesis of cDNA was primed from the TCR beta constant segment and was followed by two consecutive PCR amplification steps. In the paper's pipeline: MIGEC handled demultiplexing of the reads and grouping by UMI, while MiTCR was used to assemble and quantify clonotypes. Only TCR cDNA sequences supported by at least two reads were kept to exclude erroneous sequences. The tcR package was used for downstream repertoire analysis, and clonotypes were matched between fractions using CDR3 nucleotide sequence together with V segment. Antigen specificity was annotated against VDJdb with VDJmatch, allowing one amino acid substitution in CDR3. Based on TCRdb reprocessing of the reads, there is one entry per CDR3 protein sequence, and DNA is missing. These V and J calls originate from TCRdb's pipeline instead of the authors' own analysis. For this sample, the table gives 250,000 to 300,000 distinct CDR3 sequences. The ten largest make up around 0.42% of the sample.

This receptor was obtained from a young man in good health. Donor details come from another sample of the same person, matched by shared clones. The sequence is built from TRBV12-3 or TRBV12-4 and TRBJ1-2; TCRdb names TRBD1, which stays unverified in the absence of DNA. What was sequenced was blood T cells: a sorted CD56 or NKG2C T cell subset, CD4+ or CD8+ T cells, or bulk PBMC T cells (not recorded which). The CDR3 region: CASSPGQGGVYGYTF.